This TCR beta chain originates from a study of control samples from healthy donors and cancer patients. TCRdb keeps only in-frame clones here, not all; method: immunoSEQ multiplex PCR. The sample lists about 54,000 clones, approximately 95% occurring once. CDR3 size: 16 residues. V was pared by 3 bases and J by 1 base, with 13 bases between. Germline V gene lookup returns CDR1 LNHDA and CDR2 SQIVND (reference sequence). Sequencing was done on a sample of blood. The sequence was obtained from a woman aged 25 to 39 in good health. J is TRBJ1-5 and V is TRBV19; no reliable D call. CDR3 nucleotide sequence: TGTGCCAGTAGTATGTCCAGAGTGACGAGCAATCAGCCCCAGCATTTT. It specifies CASSMSRVTSNQPQHF. Full variable domain (missing parts from reference TRBV19 and TRBJ1-5): DGGITQSPKYLFRKEGQNVTLSCEQNLNHDAMYWYRQDPGQGLRLIYYSQIVNDFQKGDIAEGYSVSREKKESFPLTVTSAQKNPTAFYLCASSMSRVTSNQPQHFGDGTRLSIL.